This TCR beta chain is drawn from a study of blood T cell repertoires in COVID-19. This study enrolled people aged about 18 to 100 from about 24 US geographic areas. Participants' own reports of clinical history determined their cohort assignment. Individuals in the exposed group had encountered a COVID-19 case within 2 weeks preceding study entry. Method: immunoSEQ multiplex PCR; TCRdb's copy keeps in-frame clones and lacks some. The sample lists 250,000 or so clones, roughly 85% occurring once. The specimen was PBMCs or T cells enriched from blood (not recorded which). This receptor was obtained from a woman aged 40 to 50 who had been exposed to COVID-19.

The CDR3 nucleotides read TGCGCCAGCAGCTTCAGCCACAGGGGTGGAGAGACCCAGTACTTC. Its protein product is CASSFSHRGGETQYF. The chain couples TRBV5-1 to TRBJ2-5, with 7 bases that match TRBD1. The CDR3 has 15 residues. V was pared by 2 bases and J by 4 bases, with 8 bases of the junction left unmatched. The germline gives CDR1 SGHRS, CDR2 YFSETQ.